These 16 T cell receptor beta chains share one sample of origin, sequenced in a study of cytomegalovirus exposure and HLA in healthy donors. Researchers ran the PCR with 60 Vbeta and 13 Jbeta primers. Sequenced by immunoSEQ multiplex PCR; TCRdb stores in-frame clones only, minus some. The sample has under 80,000 clones; over 60% are singletons. Source material: PBMCs. The receptors derive from a woman aged 25-40 years in good health and CMV-seronegative.

This sequence joins TRBV4-2 and TRBJ1-3, with a tentative D call TRBD1 (6 bases). The CDR3 spans 17 residues. Trimming removed 4 bases from V and 0 bases from J, with 16 bases in between. Germline CDR1 reads LGHNA; CDR2 reads YNFKEQ. CDR3 bases: TGTGCCAGCAGCCTCCCTCCAGGGGATAGCTCTGGAAACACCATATATTTT. It translates to CASSLPPGDSSGNTIYF.

Here the CDR3 DNA reads TGTGCCAGCAGCTCCCCGACAGGGAGCTCCTACGAGCAGTACTTC. It codes for CASSSPTGSSYEQYF. This chain links TRBV28 with TRBJ2-7, with TRBD1 matching over 7 bases. CDR1 and CDR2 from the germline V gene are MDHEN and SYDVKM. The V and J ends lost 6 bases and 0 bases, in that order; junction bases with no gene match: 8. This CDR3 contains 15 residues.

The chain couples TRBV7-8 to TRBJ2-6, with unresolved D. Trimming took 5 bases from V and 2 from J, leaving 10 bases between them. This CDR3 spans 15 amino acids. Germline lookup yields CDR1 SGHVS and CDR2 FQNEAQ. CDR3 in DNA: TGTGCCAGCAGCACGGTTCCAACTGGGGCCAACGTCCTGACTTTC. Its translation is CASSTVPTGANVLTF.

This chain uses TRBV19 with TRBJ2-3; 8 positions match TRBD2. CDR1 is LNHDA and CDR2 is SQIVND in the germline V gene (reference sequence). The CDR3 contains 16 residues. The junction had 12 bases not matched to a gene; V was cut back by 6 bases and J by 4 bases. The chain's CDR3 is CASSLPGTRYADTQYF. CDR3 sequence (DNA): TGTGCCAGTAGCCTACCCGGGACTAGATACGCAGATACGCAGTATTTT. Using reference TRBV19 and TRBJ2-3 for the parts outside the CDR3, the full variable domain is DGGITQSPKYLFRKEGQNVTLSCEQNLNHDAMYWYRQDPGQGLRLIYYSQIVNDFQKGDIAEGYSVSREKKESFPLTVTSAQKNPTAFYLCASSLPGTRYADTQYFGPGTRLTVL.

The chain carries TRBV10-2 and TRBJ1-1, with TRBD1 matching 8 bases. There are 15 residues in the CDR3. Germline values: CDR1 WSHSY, CDR2 SAAADI. Trimming at V came to 2 bases and at J to 1 base, leaving 3 bases not matched to a gene. The CDR3 is CASSETGGRNTEAFF. CDR3 nucleotide sequence: TGCGCCAGCAGTGAGACAGGGGGGCGGAACACTGAAGCTTTCTTT.

In its sample, this clone was seen a few times. The V call is TRBV5-4, the J call TRBJ1-2; perhaps TRBD1 as D (5 bases). V lost 4 bases and J 8 bases, leaving 18 bases between the germline ends. The CDR3 spans 14 residues. The germline V gene has CDR1 SGHNT and CDR2 YYREEE (reference sequence). CDR3 region: CASSHPSRVYGYTF. The CDR3 coding sequence is TGTGCCAGCAGCCACCCGAGCAGGGTGTACGGCTACACCTTC. Complete variable domain (other parts from reference TRBV5-4 and TRBJ1-2): ETGVTQSPTHLIKTRGQQVTLRCSSQSGHNTVSWYQQALGQGPQFIFQYYREEENGRGNFPPRFSGLQFPNYSSELNVNALELDDSALYLCASSHPSRVYGYTFGSGTRLTVV.

The chain recombines TRBV18 with TRBJ2-3; the match to TRBD2 covers 10 bases. This CDR3 is built from 15 residues. The trim removed 3 bases at V and 7 bases at J, leaving 7 bases unmatched. Germline lookup yields CDR1 KGHSH and CDR2 LQKENI. The CDR3 here is CASSPSSGRGNTQYF. CDR3 DNA: TGTGCCAGCTCACCTTCTAGCGGGAGAGGAAATACGCAGTATTTT. Looking up the rest from reference TRBV18 and TRBJ2-3 gives the full variable domain: NAGVMQNPRHLVRRRGQEARLRCSPMKGHSHVYWYRQLPEEGLKFMVYLQKENIIDESGMPKERFSAEFPKEGPSILRIQQVVRGDSAAYFCASSPSSGRGNTQYFGPGTRLTVL.

The V and J genes are TRBV27 and TRBJ1-1; 9 nucleotides line up with TRBD1. The length of the CDR3 is 14 residues. Germline CDR1 reads MNHEY; CDR2 reads SMNVEV (reference sequence). Unmatched junction bases numbered 10, after V lost 3 bases and J lost 11 bases. CDR3 DNA sequence: TGTGCCAGCAGTTTTTGGGGACAGGGAATCGACGCTTTCTTT. This sequence encodes CASSFWGQGIDAFF.

The chain employs TRBV5-1 and TRBJ2-7; 7 bases are a match to TRBD1. This CDR3 contains 13 residues. Trimming cost V 4 bases and J 4 bases; bases outside gene matches: 5. Germline V CDR1 and CDR2: SGHRS, YFSETQ. CDR3 coding DNA: TGCGCCAGCAGCCCGCAGGGGGATTACGAGCAGTACGTC. Translated, it gives CASSPQGDYEQYV.

The V call is TRBV27, the J call TRBJ2-3, with D possibly being TRBD1 (6 bases). Germline V CDR1 and CDR2: MNHEY, SMNVEV (reference sequence). The ends were cut back, 8 bases at V and 2 bases at J, with 17 bases in the middle. This CDR3 contains 15 residues. The CDR3 loop reads CASVLFQGSTDTQYF. The CDR3 coding sequence is TGTGCCAGCGTCTTATTCCAGGGGTCCACAGATACGCAGTATTTT.

V gene TRBV2 combines with J gene TRBJ2-7; 14 bases agree with TRBD2. The CDR3 is 15 amino acids. Germline assignment: CDR1 SNHLY and CDR2 FYNNEI. V was clipped by 6 bases and J by 0 bases; unmatched bases: 1. In DNA form, the CDR3 reads TGTGCCAGCAGGGGGACTAGCGGGGGCTCCTACGAGCAGTACGTC. Its translation: CASRGTSGGSYEQYV.

This clone occurred a few times. CDR3 amino acids: CASSYSIGGEQYV. CDR3 bases: TGTGCCAGCAGTTACTCGATCGGAGGCGAGCAGTACGTC. The chain is built from TRBV6-5 and TRBJ2-7, with D possibly TRBD2 on 5 matching bases. V gave up 0 bases and J gave up 6 bases, with 9 bases separating them. Germline V gene lookup returns CDR1 MNHEY and CDR2 SVGAGI. The CDR3 sequence is 13 residues long.

Comments on this clone: Compared with germline, one end of the junction differs, possibly owing to a read error. The V call is TRBV9, the J call TRBJ2-7; 12 nucleotides agree with TRBD2. Germline V CDR1 and CDR2: SGDLS, YYNGEE. The CDR3 covers 19 residues. CDR3 sequence: CVSSVWTSGTGESSYEQYF. For the CDR3, the DNA is TGTGTCAGCAGCGTTTGGACTAGCGGGACGGGGGAAAGCTCCTACGAGCAGTACTTC. The variable domain in full, completed from reference TRBV9 and TRBJ2-7, reads DSGVTQTPKHLITATGQRVTLRCSPRSGDLSVYWYQQSLDQGLQFLIQYYNGEERAKGNILERFSAQQFPDLHSELNLSSLELGDSALYFCVSSVWTSGTGESSYEQYFGPGTRLTVT.

This clone was detected only a few times. In the same sample, other DNA sequences code for this CDR3. The chain employs TRBV9 and TRBJ2-1, with D possibly matching TRBD1 (6 bases). From germline, CDR1 is SGDLS and CDR2 YYNGEE. The V gene lost 3 bases and the J gene lost 7 bases, with 14 bases spanning the gap. This CDR3 is built from 14 residues. The CDR3 nucleotides read TGTGCCAGCAGCGCACGGGACATCGTAAATGAGCAGTTCTTC. Translation: CASSARDIVNEQFF.

The chain recombines TRBV7-9 with TRBJ2-3, with TRBD2 identical over 9 bases. Unmatched junction bases numbered 8, after V lost 5 bases and J lost 2 bases. This CDR3 comprises 16 residues. Per the germline V gene, CDR1 is SEHNR and CDR2 is FQNEAQ (reference sequence). CDR3 nucleotide sequence: TGTGCCAGCAGCCTCCCGACTAGCGGCTACACAGATACGCAGTATTTT. Translating gives CASSLPTSGYTDTQYF.

This clone was counted a few times. The rearrangement uses TRBV7-7 and TRBJ2-5; 10 bases align to TRBD2. V lost 1 base and J lost 4; bases outside the gene matches: 6. Germline values: CDR1 SSHAT, CDR2 FNYEAQ (reference sequence). The CDR3 is made up of 16 amino acids. The CDR3 sequence: CASSLEGLAEGETQYF. The CDR3 coding sequence is TGTGCCAGCAGCTTAGAAGGACTAGCGGAGGGAGAGACCCAGTACTTC.